This T cell receptor beta chain derives from a study of T cell responses to AZD1222 COVID-19 vaccine. The length of the CDR3 is 15 residues. Trimming stripped 6 bases from V and 5 bases from J, with 17 bases between. Germline values: CDR1 LNHDA, CDR2 SQIVND (reference sequence). Using immunoSEQ multiplex PCR, the repertoire was profiled, and TCRdb retains in-frame clones only, with some absent. The data hold 90,000 to 120,000 clones, with 70% to 90% observed a single time. This clone occurred a few times. This material consisted of peripheral blood, taken 28 days after the second AZD1222 dose. The rearrangement joins TRBV19 to TRBJ2-1; D call uncertain. This clonotype was sampled from an adult who received the AZD1222 COVID-19 vaccine. The CDR3 nucleotides are TGTGCCAGTAGACCCGCTGCCACCTCAGACAATGAGCAGTTCTTC. It specifies CASRPAATSDNEQFF.